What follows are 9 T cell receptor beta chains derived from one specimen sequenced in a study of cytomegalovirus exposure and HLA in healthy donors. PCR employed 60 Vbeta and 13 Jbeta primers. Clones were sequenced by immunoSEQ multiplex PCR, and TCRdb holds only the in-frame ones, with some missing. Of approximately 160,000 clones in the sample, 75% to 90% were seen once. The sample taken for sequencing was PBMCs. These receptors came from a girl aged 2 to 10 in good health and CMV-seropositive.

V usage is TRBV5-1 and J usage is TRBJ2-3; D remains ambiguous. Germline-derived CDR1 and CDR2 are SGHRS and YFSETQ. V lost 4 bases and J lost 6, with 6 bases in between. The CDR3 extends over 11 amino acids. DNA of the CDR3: TGCGCCAGCAGCGGAGCGGATACGCAGTATTTT. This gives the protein CASSGADTQYF.

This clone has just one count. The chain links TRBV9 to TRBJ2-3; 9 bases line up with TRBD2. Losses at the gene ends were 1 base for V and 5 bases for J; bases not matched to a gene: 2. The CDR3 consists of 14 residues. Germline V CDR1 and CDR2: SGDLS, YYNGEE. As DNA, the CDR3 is TGTGCCAGCAGCGTACAGCGGGAGGTAGATACGCAGTATTTT. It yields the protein CASSVQREVDTQYF.

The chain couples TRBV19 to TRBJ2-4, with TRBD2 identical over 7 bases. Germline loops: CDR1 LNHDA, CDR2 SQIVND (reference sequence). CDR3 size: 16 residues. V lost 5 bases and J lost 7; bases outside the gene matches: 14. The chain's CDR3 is CASSALDLAANNIQYF. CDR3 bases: TGTGCCAGTAGTGCCCTGGACCTAGCGGCGAATAACATTCAGTACTTC.

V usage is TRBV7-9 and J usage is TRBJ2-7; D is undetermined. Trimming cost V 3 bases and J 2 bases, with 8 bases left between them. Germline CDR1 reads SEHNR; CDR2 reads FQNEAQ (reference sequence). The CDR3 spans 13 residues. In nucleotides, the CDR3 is TGTGCCAGCAGCTTGGGCTTGGCCTACGAGCAGTACTTC. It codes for CASSLGLAYEQYF.

CDR3 coding DNA: TGTGCCAGCAGCTTGACAGGGGCGAGCACCGGGGAGCTGTTTTTT. As protein: CASSLTGASTGELFF. The chain recombines TRBV9 with TRBJ2-2; the match to TRBD1 covers 8 bases. The V segment lost 4 bases and the J segment 4 bases; nucleotides outside the gene matches: 6. CDR1 and CDR2 (germline): SGDLS, YYNGEE. CDR3 length equals 15 residues.

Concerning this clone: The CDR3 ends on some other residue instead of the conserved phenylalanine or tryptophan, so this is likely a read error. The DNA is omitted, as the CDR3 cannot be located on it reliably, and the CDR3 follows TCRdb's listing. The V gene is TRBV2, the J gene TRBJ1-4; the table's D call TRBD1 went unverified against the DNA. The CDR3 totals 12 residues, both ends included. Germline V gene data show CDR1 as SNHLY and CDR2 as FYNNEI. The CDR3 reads CASSETSDQVVV.

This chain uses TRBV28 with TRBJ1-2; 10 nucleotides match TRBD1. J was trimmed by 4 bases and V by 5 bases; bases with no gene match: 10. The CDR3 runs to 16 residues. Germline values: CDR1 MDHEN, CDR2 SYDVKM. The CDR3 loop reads CASSPLGQGDSYGYTF. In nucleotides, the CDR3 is TGTGCCAGCAGTCCCCTCGGACAGGGGGACTCCTATGGCTACACCTTC.

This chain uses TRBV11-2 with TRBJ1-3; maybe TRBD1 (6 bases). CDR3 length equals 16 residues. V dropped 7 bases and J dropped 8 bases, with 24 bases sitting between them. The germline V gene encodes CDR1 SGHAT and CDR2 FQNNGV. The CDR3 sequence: CASKSLTGRRGDTIYF. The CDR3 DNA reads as TGTGCCAGCAAATCCCTTACAGGGCGCCGAGGGGACACCATATATTTT.

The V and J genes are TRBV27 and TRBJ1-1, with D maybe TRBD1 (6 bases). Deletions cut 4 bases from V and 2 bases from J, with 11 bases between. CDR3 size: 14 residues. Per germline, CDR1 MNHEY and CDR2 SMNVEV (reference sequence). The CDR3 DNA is TGTGCCAGCAGTTCCCGGGACACCAACACTGAAGCTTTCTTT. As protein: CASSSRDTNTEAFF.